This T cell receptor (beta chain) was profiled in a study of read filtering for tumor transcriptome and immune sequencing. Germline V CDR1 and CDR2: LGHDT, YNNKEL (reference sequence). V lost 6 bases and J lost 5, with 14 bases in between. This CDR3 has 14 amino acids. Ten or more counts support this clonotype. From around 0.4 ug of RNA, a library with molecular barcoded alpha/delta and beta/gamma adaptors was made. One entry per CDR3 protein, called by TCRdb with MiXCR from the reads. This sample has around 130,000 distinct CDR3 sequences, with under 15% found just once. This rearrangement joins TRBV3-1 to TRBJ1-5; D may be TRBD1 (6 bases). The TCR sequence derives from a donor aged 40 or older with multiple myeloma. The specimen sequenced was a population of CD138-negative cells sorted from bone marrow. CDR3 protein: CASSLQGRHQPQHF. CDR3 nucleotides: TGTGCCAGCAGTCTACAGGGCCGGCATCAGCCCCAGCATTTT.